These 10 T cell receptor beta chains were all obtained from the same sample, sequenced in a study of OX40 agonist ivuxolimab in advanced cancers. The assay was immunoSEQ multiplex PCR, and TCRdb's table has in-frame clones only and misses some. The sample lists nearly 70,000 clones, roughly 84% occurring once. The specimen was CD4+ or CD8+ T cells sorted from blood, collected in a trial of the OX40 agonist ivuxolimab. All receptors come from an adult with an advanced solid tumor such as melanoma, head and neck, liver or kidney cancer.

This clone was seen a handful of times. In nucleotides, the CDR3 is TGTGCCAGCAGTGCAGGACAGGGCTCCTATAATTCACCCCTCCACTTT. This gives the protein CASSAGQGSYNSPLHF. The V and J genes are TRBV6-1 and TRBJ1-6, with 8 nucleotides matching TRBD1. Germline CDR1 reads MNHNS; CDR2 reads SASEGT. The CDR3 runs to 16 residues. Trimming removed 4 bases from V and 0 bases from J; junction bases left unmatched: 2.

This clone was observed a few times. V usage is TRBV15 and J usage is TRBJ2-1; D is perhaps TRBD1 (6 bases). The CDR3 totals 16 residues. Looked up from germline, CDR1 is LNHNV and CDR2 is YYDKDF (reference sequence). Deletions cut 4 bases from V and 3 bases from J, with 16 bases between. The chain's CDR3 is CATSKGGEGFYNEQFF. Written as DNA, the CDR3 is TGTGCCACCAGCAAAGGGGGAGAGGGGTTCTACAATGAGCAGTTCTTC.

The chain uses TRBV15 and TRBJ1-5, with D unresolved. The CDR3 consists of 18 residues. The V end lost 1 base, the J end lost 3 bases, and 19 bases lay between the germline ends. From germline, CDR1 is LNHNV and CDR2 YYDKDF (reference sequence). In DNA, the CDR3 is TGTGCCACCAGCAGAGGGGCAGGAACCAATTTGAACAATCAGCCCCAGCATTTT. It encodes CATSRGAGTNLNNQPQHF.

The sample holds one count of this clone. The V and J genes are TRBV4-2 and TRBJ2-3; TRBD2 matches at 7 bases. The CDR3 has 16 amino acids. The V and J ends lost 1 base and 4 bases, in that order; junction bases with no gene match: 8. Germline assignment: CDR1 LGHNA and CDR2 YNFKEQ. CDR3 sequence reads: CASSQGMAGEADTQYF. DNA of the CDR3: TGTGCCAGCAGCCAAGGAATGGCGGGAGAGGCAGATACGCAGTATTTT.

This sequence joins TRBV6-4 and TRBJ2-3; no firm D call. The CDR3 covers 13 residues. V shed 2 bases and J shed 2 bases, with 5 bases lying between them. Germline values: CDR1 MRHNA, CDR2 SNTAGT. In DNA, the CDR3 is TGTGCCAGCAGTGACACCCCCACAGATACGCAGTATTTT. This codes for CASSDTPTDTQYF.

V gene TRBV14 combines with J gene TRBJ2-5; D remains ambiguous. V was clipped by 4 bases and J by 5 bases, with 14 bases between them. Germline-derived CDR1 and CDR2 are SGHDN and FVKESK. CDR3 length: 14 residues. CDR3 protein: CASSRSPLRETQYF. Written as DNA, the CDR3 is TGTGCCAGCAGCCGGTCCCCCCTTCGGGAGACCCAGTACTTC.

The chain combines TRBV14 with TRBJ2-7, with 8 bases lining up with TRBD1. The ends lost 0 bases at V and 1 base at J; junction bases unmatched: 2. Germline V gene lookup returns CDR1 SGHDN and CDR2 FVKESK. There are 15 residues in the CDR3. The chain's CDR3 is CASSQEDRASYEQYF. For the CDR3, the DNA is TGTGCCAGCAGCCAAGAGGACAGGGCTTCCTACGAGCAGTACTTC.

The CDR3 DNA is TGTGCCAGCAGTTACGGGGAGACCCAGTACTTC. The encoded protein is CASSYGETQYF. The V and J genes are TRBV6-5 and TRBJ2-5, with unresolved D. Germline V gene data show CDR1 as MNHEY and CDR2 as SVGAGI. Trimming pared 2 bases from V and 5 bases from J, leaving 3 bases between. This CDR3 has 11 residues.

The chain combines TRBV30 with TRBJ1-4; D is perhaps TRBD1 (5 bases). Trimming took off 5 bases at V and 1 base at J, with 14 bases between the two ends. Germline CDR1 is GTSNPN and CDR2 is SVGIG (reference sequence). There are 15 residues in the CDR3. CDR3 nucleotides: TGTGCCTGGGGAGCAGGGAGAGGAACTAATGAAAAACTGTTTTTT. Translated: CAWGAGRGTNEKLFF.

This chain joins TRBV27 and TRBJ1-5, with D tentatively TRBD1 (5 bases). The length of the CDR3 is 13 residues. The germline V and J ends were trimmed by 7 bases and 3 bases, with 10 bases remaining between them. Germline V gene sequence: CDR1 MNHEY, CDR2 SMNVEV (reference sequence). The CDR3 spells CASKRDYNQPQHF. CDR3 DNA sequence: TGTGCCAGCAAGCGGGACTACAATCAGCCCCAGCATTTT.